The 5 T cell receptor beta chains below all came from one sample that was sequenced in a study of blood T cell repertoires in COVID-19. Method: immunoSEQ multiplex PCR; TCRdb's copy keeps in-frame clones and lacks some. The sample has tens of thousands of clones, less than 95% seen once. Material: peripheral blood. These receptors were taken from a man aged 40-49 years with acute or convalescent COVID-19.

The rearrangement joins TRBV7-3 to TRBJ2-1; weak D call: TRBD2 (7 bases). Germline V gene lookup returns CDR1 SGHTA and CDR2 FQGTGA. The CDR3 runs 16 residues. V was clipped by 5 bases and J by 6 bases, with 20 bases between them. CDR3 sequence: CASSRGGVTGVNEQFF. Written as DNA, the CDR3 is TGTGCCAGCAGCCGAGGGGGGGTTACAGGTGTCAATGAGCAGTTCTTC.

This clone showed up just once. The CDR3: CASSYNTGNQPQHF. Written as DNA, the CDR3 is TGTGCCAGCAGTTACAACACCGGCAATCAGCCCCAGCATTTT. The chain recombines TRBV6-6 with TRBJ1-5; D remains unclear. The V and J ends lost 2 bases and 2 bases respectively, with 7 bases between them. The CDR3 is 14 residues long. Germline V gene lookup returns CDR1 MNHNY and CDR2 SVGAGI (reference sequence).

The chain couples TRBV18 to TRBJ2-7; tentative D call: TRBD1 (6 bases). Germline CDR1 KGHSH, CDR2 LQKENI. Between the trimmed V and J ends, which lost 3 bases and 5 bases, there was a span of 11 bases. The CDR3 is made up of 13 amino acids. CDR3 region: CASSPPGQHEQYF. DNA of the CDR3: TGTGCCAGCTCACCCCCCGGACAGCACGAGCAGTACTTC.

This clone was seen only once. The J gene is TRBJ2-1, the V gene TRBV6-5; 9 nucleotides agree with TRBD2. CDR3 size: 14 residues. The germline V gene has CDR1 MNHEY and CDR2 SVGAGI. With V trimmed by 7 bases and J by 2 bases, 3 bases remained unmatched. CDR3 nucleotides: TGTGCCAGCAAGACTAGCGGCACCTACAATGAGCAGTTCTTC. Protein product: CASKTSGTYNEQFF.

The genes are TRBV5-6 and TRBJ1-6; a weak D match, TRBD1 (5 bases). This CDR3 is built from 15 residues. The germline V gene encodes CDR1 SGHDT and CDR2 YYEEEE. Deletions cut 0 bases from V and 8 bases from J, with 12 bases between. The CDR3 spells CASSLGFRGYSPLHF. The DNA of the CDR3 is TGTGCCAGCAGCTTGGGTTTTAGGGGCTATTCACCCCTCCACTTT.